These T cell receptor beta chains were read from a single sample in a study of shared clonotypes between healthy human individuals. Profiling relied on immunoSEQ multiplex PCR, and the TCRdb table lists in-frame clones only, not all of them. The sample carries approximately 500,000 clones, 79% recorded once. Sequenced material: PBMCs. These receptor sequences come from a woman aged 40 to 50 in good health. Some clones in this sample may be carry-over from other donors' samples. Both conserved end residues are part of each CDR3. A D gene is named only where the DNA matches it firmly. Size is stated for part of the rows, as once, few or many counts, or as a class when the clone is expanded.

size,V,J,D,CDR3,DNA
once,TRBV28,TRBJ1-2,NA,CASSLPGIYGYTF,TGTGCCAGCAGTTTACCAGGGATCTATGGCTACACCTTC
NA,TRBV30,TRBJ2-7,NA,CAWSDLEYEQYF,TGTGCCTGGAGTGACCTGGAGTACGAGCAGTACTTC
few,TRBV7-6,TRBJ2-7,NA,CASSLQGSGTYEQYF,TGTGCCAGCAGCCTACAGGGTTCCGGGACTTACGAGCAGTACTTC
NA,TRBV27,TRBJ2-1,NA,CASSVQGHNEQFF,TGTGCCAGCAGTGTACAGGGACACAATGAGCAGTTCTTC
NA,TRBV28,TRBJ1-2,TRBD1,CASSYRDRENYGYTF,TGTGCCAGCAGTTACCGGGACAGGGAAAACTATGGCTACACCTTC
once,TRBV28,TRBJ2-2,TRBD1,CASSFVGTDTGELFF,TGTGCCAGCAGTTTCGTCGGGACAGACACCGGGGAGCTGTTTTTT
NA,TRBV15,TRBJ2-3,TRBD1,CATSSNRGGLDTQYF,TGTGCCACCAGCTCCAACAGGGGCGGTCTGGATACGCAGTATTTT
NA,TRBV7-9,TRBJ2-3,NA,CASSRGSGTDTQYF,TGTGCCAGCAGCCGGGGTAGCGGCACAGATACGCAGTATTTT
NA,TRBV27,TRBJ1-1,NA,CASSPRGGEAFF,TGTGCCAGCAGTCCGCGGGGGGGTGAAGCTTTCTTT
NA,TRBV6-6,TRBJ1-1,TRBD1,CASSPTGGTGTEAFF,TGTGCCAGCAGTCCAACAGGGGGCACGGGCACTGAAGCTTTCTTT
many,TRBV28,TRBJ2-3,NA,CASSLGGGYTQYF,TGTGCCAGCAGTTTAGGTGGAGGGTATACGCAGTATTTT
NA,TRBV19,TRBJ1-1,NA,CASSNRNWGTEAFF,TGTGCCAGTAGTAACCGCAACTGGGGCACTGAAGCTTTCTTT
NA,TRBV28,TRBJ1-1,NA,CASSGPGSNTEAFF,TGTGCCAGCAGTGGTCCTGGCTCTAACACTGAAGCTTTCTTT
NA,TRBV6-4,TRBJ2-1,TRBD2,CASSDSSGRAYNEQFF,TGTGCCAGCAGTGACTCGAGCGGGAGGGCTTACAATGAGCAGTTCTTC
NA,TRBV5-1,TRBJ2-1,TRBD2,CASSLGLAGGEDEQFF,TGCGCCAGCAGCCTCGGACTAGCGGGAGGGGAGGATGAGCAGTTCTTC
NA,TRBV30,TRBJ2-3,NA,CAWRPYYSTDTQYF,TGTGCCTGGAGACCCTATTATTCCACAGATACGCAGTATTTT
NA,TRBV5-6,TRBJ2-5,NA,CASNPFRFRGAFQETQYF,TGTGCCAGCAACCCGTTCCGGTTCCGGGGGGCTTTCCAAGAGACCCAGTACTTC
NA,TRBV18,TRBJ2-7,NA,CASSPGTGEVKRQYF,TGTGCCAGCTCACCCGGTACAGGGGAGGTCAAGAGACAGTACTTC
NA,TRBV27,TRBJ2-3,TRBD2,CASSPGAGGNTDTQYF,TGTGCCAGCAGTCCGGGGGCGGGAGGGAACACAGATACGCAGTATTTT
NA,TRBV7-9,TRBJ2-6,NA,CASQISGANVLTF,TGTGCCAGCCAGATCTCTGGGGCCAACGTCCTGACTTTC
NA,TRBV19,TRBJ1-1,NA,CASSIGQVNSEAFF,TGTGCCAGTAGTATAGGGCAGGTGAACTCTGAAGCTTTCTTT
NA,TRBV11-3,TRBJ2-7,TRBD2,CASTDGTSGTEQYF,TGTGCCAGCACCGACGGGACTAGCGGGACCGAGCAGTACTTC
NA,TRBV14,TRBJ2-5,NA,CASSRVAETQYF,TGTGCCAGCAGCCGCGTTGCGGAGACCCAGTACTTC
NA,TRBV7-6,TRBJ2-1,TRBD1,CASSLDRGPGNEQFF,TGTGCCAGCAGCTTAGACAGGGGGCCCGGCAATGAGCAGTTCTTC
NA,TRBV28,TRBJ2-7,TRBD2,CASTGRASGLKEQYF,TGTGCCAGCACCGGTCGGGCTAGCGGGCTAAAAGAGCAGTACTTC
NA,TRBV28,TRBJ2-7,TRBD1,CASIDRATYEQYF,TGTGCCAGCATCGACAGGGCAACCTACGAGCAGTACTTC
few,TRBV23-1,TRBJ1-5,NA,CASSCSGPQHF,TGCGCCAGCTCCTGTTCGGGGCCCCAGCATTTT
NA,TRBV28,TRBJ1-5,NA,CASSLTYIGNQPQHF,TGTGCCAGCAGTTTGACTTACATCGGCAATCAGCCCCAGCATTTT
NA,TRBV18,TRBJ2-5,NA,CASSPGSFRETQYF,TGTGCCAGCTCACCAGGTTCCTTTCGGGAGACCCAGTACTTC
once,TRBV5-6,TRBJ1-2,TRBD1,CASSLRDRGWFGYTF,TGTGCCAGCAGCTTGCGGGACAGGGGATGGTTCGGCTACACCTTC
NA,TRBV5-6,TRBJ2-3,TRBD2,CASSTSGTRSTDTQYF,TGTGCCAGCAGCACGTCCGGGACTAGGTCCACAGATACGCAGTATTTT
few,TRBV7-8,TRBJ2-3,TRBD2,CASRSGPASGRADTQYF,TGTGCCAGCAGGTCCGGCCCGGCTAGCGGGAGAGCAGATACGCAGTATTTT
NA,TRBV5-8,TRBJ1-2,TRBD1,CASSLVPLRTGDGYTF,TGTGCCAGCAGCTTGGTTCCCTTAAGGACAGGGGATGGCTACACCTTC
once,TRBV28,TRBJ2-7,TRBD2,CASVPWASGSMYEQYF,TGTGCCAGCGTCCCATGGGCTAGCGGGAGTATGTACGAGCAGTACTTC
once,TRBV30,TRBJ1-5,NA,CAWSRFNQPQHF,TGTGCCTGGAGCAGGTTCAATCAGCCCCAGCATTTT
few,TRBV28,TRBJ1-4,TRBD1,CASSLAGQSHEKLFF,TGTGCCAGCAGTTTAGCGGGACAGAGTCATGAAAAACTGTTTTTT
NA,TRBV5-1,TRBJ2-3,NA,CASSLVSSGPGTQYF,TGCGCCAGCAGCTTGGTATCGAGCGGGCCCGGTACGCAGTATTTT
NA,TRBV15,TRBJ2-3,TRBD2,CATSRGVAGGEDTQYF,TGTGCCACCAGCAGAGGTGTGGCCGGGGGGGAAGATACGCAGTATTTT
NA,TRBV29-1,TRBJ2-5,TRBD2,CSGEAGEGETQYF,TGCAGCGGCGAAGCGGGAGAGGGAGAGACCCAGTACTTC
few,TRBV4-2,TRBJ2-7,NA,CASSPRDPAYEQYF,TGTGCCAGCAGCCCCCGGGACCCAGCCTACGAGCAGTACTTC
NA,TRBV7-2,TRBJ2-7,NA,CASSVMGPRGHEQYF,TGTGCCAGCAGCGTAATGGGACCCCGGGGCCACGAGCAGTACTTC
many,TRBV4-2,TRBJ2-1,TRBD2,CASSLSKYGLAGPYNEQFF,TGTGCCAGCAGCCTTTCGAAGTACGGACTAGCGGGCCCCTACAATGAGCAGTTCTTC
NA,TRBV9,TRBJ2-1,TRBD2,CASGGLADNEQFF,TGTGCCAGCGGCGGACTAGCGGATAATGAGCAGTTCTTC
NA,TRBV6-6,TRBJ2-4,NA,CASSTPGNLAKNIQYF,TGTGCCAGCAGTACCCCCGGGAATCTAGCCAAAAACATTCAGTACTTC
NA,TRBV30,TRBJ2-7,NA,CAWSTYDEQYF,TGTGCCTGGAGTACCTACGACGAGCAGTACTTC
NA,TRBV29-1,TRBJ1-1,TRBD1,CSVHRGEWWVNTEAFF,TGCAGCGTACACAGGGGTGAATGGTGGGTGAACACTGAAGCTTTCTTT
NA,TRBV10-3,TRBJ2-5,NA,CAITDATNQETQYF,TGTGCCATCACCGATGCGACTAACCAAGAGACCCAGTACTTC
once,TRBV12-5,TRBJ2-2,TRBD2,CASGFRLAGGVNTGELFF,TGTGCTAGTGGTTTCAGGCTAGCGGGAGGGGTGAACACCGGGGAGCTGTTTTTT
NA,TRBV28,TRBJ1-1,NA,CASLNGVNTEAFF,TGTGCCAGCCTTAATGGAGTGAACACTGAAGCTTTCTTT